This T cell receptor beta chain came from a study of T cells after yellow fever vaccination (dated by TCRdb to the late 2010s). General notes on the study: Libraries from fractions with low cell numbers were prepared with the SMART-Seq v4 Ultra Low Input RNA kit. To follow T-cell clones before and after both primary and booster YFV17D yellow fever vaccination, bulk TCR alpha and beta repertoires underwent longitudinal sequencing. Blood samples were taken at several timepoints before and after primary and secondary immunization, and bulk PBMC replicates and cell subsets were isolated. Two healthy male donors, one aged 18 to 30 and one aged 30 to 39 years, made up the cohort. The paper as a whole reports these results and caveats: Only a couple of donors were included in the study, so the extent to which the findings can be generalized is limited. Most clones expanded after primary vaccination (about 96% of CD4 and over 80% of CD8) were re-detected after the booster, suggesting that broad memory maintenance occurred. FACS-sorted repertoires could contain abundant contaminating clonotypes from the bulk population, so computational filtering was required. A small share of clonotypes was detected in both CD4 and CD8 compartments, with the overlap likely arising from convergent recombination. The secondary T-cell response was weaker than the primary response but faster, peaking on day 5 instead of day 15.

Instrument on record: Illumina NovaSeq 6000. Synthesis of TCR cDNA relied on 5'RACE template switching, a step that introduced a universal primer site along with unique molecular identifiers. Priming of cDNA synthesis was performed from both the TCR alpha and TCR beta constant segments. Libraries were amplified in two PCR steps, with sample barcodes and sequencing adapters added in the second step. Sequencing of libraries was done on Illumina HiSeq 2500 (2x100 bp) or NovaSeq (2x150 bp). For the original study's pipeline: MIGEC was used to demultiplex reads and collapse the reads into UMI consensus sequences, and MiXCR was used for V(D)J alignment. Clonotypes responding to the vaccine were identified with edgeR on replicate PBMC samples, with the criteria of FDR below 0.01 and a log2 fold change above 5 up to day 15. Each bulk clonotype received a CD4 or CD8 identity based on whether the sequenced CD4 or CD8 repertoire contained that clonotype at higher abundance. TCRdb redid the processing of the public reads, applying fastp at Q25 and MiXCR, and retained in-frame beta chains. Rows are unified per CDR3 protein, each entry keeping the most common DNA and genes. The V and J calls reflect TCRdb's pipeline rather than the authors' work. The sample yields about 260,000 distinct CDR3 sequences; 5.2% were counted once. In total, the top ten clones hold around 3.3% of the sample.

The sample's treatment or condition label, in plain terms: live attenuated yellow fever vaccine strain. A standard Ficoll-Paque protocol was used to isolate PBMCs from peripheral blood. Dynabeads CD4 and CD8 positive selection kits were used to isolate the CD4 and CD8 T-cell fractions. TriZol was used to extract RNA from bulk PBMCs, CD4 and CD8 fractions, and dextramer-positive and dextramer-negative fractions. The germline V gene sets CDR1 to SGHTA and CDR2 to FQGTGA. Germline trimming amounts to 2 bases on V and 4 bases on J, with 4 as the count of junction bases outside the gene matches. There are 15 amino acids in the CDR3, from cysteine to phenylalanine inclusive. The entry retains the CDR3 DNA only, 45 bases that are in frame from base 1. With regard to this clonotype: No antigen is known for it. No clone much larger than this one lies a single base away; base qualities are absent.

This sample comprised CD4+ T cells sorted from PBMCs, obtained on the day of the yellow fever booster vaccination. The clonotype comes from a man between 18 and 35 years old who received the YFV17D yellow fever vaccine. This receptor chain uses TRBV7-3 and TRBJ2-5, and 10 junctional nucleotides match TRBD2. The CDR3 protein sequence reads: CASSLSSGGGETQYF. The DNA reads TGTGCCAGCAGCTTATCCAGCGGGGGGGGAGAGACCCAGTACTTC.